The clone carrying this T cell receptor beta chain was seen many times. Its target is not known. This entry is derived from a study of T cells in Graves' hyperthyroidism and ophthalmopathy. PBMCs were derived from 9.5 to 10 ml fresh peripheral blood. V lost 6 bases and J lost 4, with 15 bases in between. Germline lookup yields CDR1 MGHRA and CDR2 YSYEKL. There are 14 residues in the CDR3. Findings and limits, study-wide: Among thyroid clonotypes expanded above 0.001, most also appeared in blood. Before onset, by a median of about seven months, the model predicted ophthalmopathy.

Regions amplified from RNA transcripts were the TCR beta CDR3 regions. HTBI primers drove first-round RT-PCR of the TCR CDR3. TCRdb ran MiXCR on the multiplex PCR reads and lists one entry per CDR3 protein. The sample consists of 500,000 to 550,000 distinct CDR3 sequences, 20% of them appearing once. The sequencing sample was made of blood. The chain recombines TRBV4-1 with TRBJ1-1, with D uncertain. The sequence was collected from a man aged 40-49 years with Graves' ophthalmopathy. CDR3 bases: TGCGCCAGCAGTCACCCCCAGCGGGCCACTGAAGCTTTCTTT. It specifies CASSHPQRATEAFF.